Shown below are 28 T cell receptor beta chains from a single sample sequenced in a study of T-cell reconstitution after alpha-beta-depleted transplantation in children. Unique molecular identifiers tagged the TCRbeta library. TCRdb used MiXCR to reprocess the PCR reads, holding one entry per CDR3 protein. The sample consists of around 490,000 distinct CDR3 sequences, roughly 10% of them appearing once. The material sequenced was PBMCs, mostly from graft donor cells, taken 180 days after TCRalphabeta/CD19-depleted stem cell transplant. The receptors originated from a female patient aged 2-15 years who had a stem cell transplant for aplastic anemia, so the T cells may come from the graft donor.

The chain combines TRBV20-1 with TRBJ1-4; 8 bases are a match to TRBD1. The CDR3 totals 12 residues. The germline gives CDR1 DFQATT, CDR2 SNEGSKA (reference sequence). J gave up 8 bases and V 5 bases, and 4 bases lay outside the gene matches. CDR3 protein: CSAYDRGEKLFF. DNA for the CDR3: TGCAGTGCTTACGACAGGGGAGAAAAACTGTTTTTT.

The chain carries TRBV7-2 and TRBJ2-1, with 7 bases aligning to TRBD2. V was pared by 2 bases and J by 8 bases, with 15 bases of the junction left unmatched. This CDR3 spans 17 amino acids. Germline values: CDR1 SGHTA, CDR2 FQGNSA. The CDR3 DNA sequence: TGTGCCAGCAGCTTATCTCCTAGCGGCCCTCTTTGGGATGAGCAGTTCTTC. Translation gives CASSLSPSGPLWDEQFF.

The chain couples TRBV7-2 to TRBJ2-6, with D uncertain. From germline, CDR1 is SGHTA and CDR2 FQGNSA. CDR3 length: 17 residues. V lost 2 bases, J lost 0 bases, and 11 bases lay in between. CDR3 sequence (DNA): TGTGCCAGCAGCTTAAGTGGTCCTAGCTCTGGGGCCAACGTCCTGACTTTC. Protein sequence: CASSLSGPSSGANVLTF.

This clonotype showed up just a few times. This sequence joins TRBV7-6 and TRBJ1-5, with 7 positions matching TRBD1. The V gene's germline CDR1 is SGHVS and CDR2 FNYEAQ. The CDR3 contains 16 residues. The ends lost 5 bases at V and 0 bases at J; junction bases unmatched: 7. CDR3 region: CASSARTGSSNQPQHF. The CDR3 bases are TGTGCCAGCAGCGCCCGGACAGGTTCTAGCAATCAGCCCCAGCATTTT.

In its sample, this clonotype was seen many times. The V gene is TRBV20-1, the J gene TRBJ2-3; D is unclear. This CDR3 comprises 12 residues. Trimming removed 7 bases from V and 2 bases from J, with 10 bases in between. Germline assignment: CDR1 DFQATT and CDR2 SNEGSKA (reference sequence). In nucleotides, the CDR3 is TGCAGTGTCCAGGCTGTCACAGATACGCAGTATTTT. This sequence encodes CSVQAVTDTQYF.

This clonotype was counted a few times. The chain links TRBV7-3 to TRBJ2-1, with 10 positions matching TRBD1. Looked up from germline, CDR1 is SGHTA and CDR2 is FQGTGA. The CDR3 is 18 residues long. V dropped 1 base and J dropped 9; count of bases not matched to a gene: 15. Here the CDR3 reads CASSLRDRGQGSYGEQFF. For the CDR3, the DNA is TGTGCCAGCAGCTTAAGGGATCGGGGACAGGGGTCTTACGGTGAGCAGTTCTTC. The full variable domain, with the rest looked up from reference TRBV7-3 and TRBJ2-1, is GAGVSQTPSNKVTEKGKYVELRCDPISGHTALYWYRQSLGQGPEFLIYFQGTGAADDSGLPNDRFFAVRPEGSVSTLKIQRTERGDSAVYLCASSLRDRGQGSYGEQFFGPGTRLTVL.

The genes are TRBV20-1 and TRBJ2-7, with a weak D call TRBD2 (7 bases). Germline lookup yields CDR1 DFQATT and CDR2 SNEGSKA (reference sequence). Between the trimmed V and J ends, which lost 2 bases and 6 bases, there was a span of 20 bases. The CDR3 spans 15 residues. The CDR3 loop is CSARRTRGRATEQYF. The CDR3, as DNA: TGCAGTGCTAGAAGGACTAGGGGGAGGGCGACCGAGCAGTACTTC.

The chain joins TRBV3-1 to TRBJ1-1, with 7 nucleotides matching TRBD1. Germline CDR1 LGHDT, CDR2 YNNKEL (reference sequence). This CDR3 contains 14 residues. J was trimmed by 12 bases and V by 2 bases; bases with no gene match: 12. The CDR3, as DNA: TGTGCCAGCAGCCAAAACCGGGACAGTCGAACACCTTTCTTT. Its protein product is CASSQNRDSRTPFF.

The chain couples TRBV5-6 to TRBJ2-5, with D unclear. Looked up from germline, CDR1 is SGHDT and CDR2 is YYEEEE. With 0 bases removed from V and 6 bases from J, the gap between germline ends came to 9 bases. This CDR3 has 13 residues. This CDR3 is CASSLGPEKTQYF. In DNA form, the CDR3 reads TGTGCCAGCAGCTTGGGTCCGGAGAAGACCCAGTACTTC.

This chain connects TRBV19 to TRBJ2-5; D may be TRBD1 (5 bases). The germline V gene has CDR1 LNHDA and CDR2 SQIVND (reference sequence). The CDR3 sequence is 12 residues long. V was trimmed by 2 bases and J by 5 bases, leaving 6 bases between them. For the CDR3, the DNA is TGTGCCAGTAGTATACAGGGTGAGACCCAGTACTTC. Translated: CASSIQGETQYF.

The sample holds many counts of this clonotype. The CDR3 region has the DNA TGTGCCAGCAGAAACCCAGGGGGCAAGGGCTATGGCTACACCTTC. Encoded protein: CASRNPGGKGYGYTF. The gene calls are TRBV6-5 and TRBJ1-2; 8 bases are shared with TRBD1. Germline V CDR1 and CDR2: MNHEY, SVGAGI. The CDR3 contains 15 residues. V was pared by 6 bases and J by 4 bases, with 10 bases of the junction left unmatched.

This clonotype came up a few times. The chain is built from TRBV14 and TRBJ2-1, with TRBD2 identical over 14 bases. This CDR3 spans 17 amino acids. The germline gives CDR1 SGHDN, CDR2 FVKESK. V shed 0 bases, J shed 8 bases, and the junction held 6 bases outside the gene matches. The CDR3 bases are TGTGCCAGCAGCCAAGATTGGGGACTAGCGGGAGACGATGAGCAGTTCTTC. This gives the protein CASSQDWGLAGDDEQFF.

This clonotype was counted between two and nine times. The chain carries TRBV2 and TRBJ2-1; a possible D gene is TRBD1 (6 bases). V was trimmed by 7 bases and J by 7 bases, leaving 20 bases between them. Germline loops: CDR1 SNHLY, CDR2 FYNNEI. CDR3 length: 15 residues. The CDR3 DNA reads TGTGCCAGCATTACGACAGGATCAGAATGGAATGAGCAGTTCTTC. Translation gives CASITTGSEWNEQFF.

V and J are TRBV10-3 and TRBJ1-1, with 10 bases fitting TRBD1. CDR1 is ENHRY, CDR2 SYGVKD, per germline. V shed 6 bases, J shed 5 bases, and the junction held 12 bases outside the gene matches. The CDR3 spans 16 residues. The CDR3 is CAIRGVWDRGWTEAFF. CDR3 coding DNA: TGTGCCATCAGGGGTGTTTGGGACAGGGGATGGACTGAAGCTTTCTTT.

This clonotype was recorded a few times. This rearrangement joins TRBV28 to TRBJ1-5, with D tentatively TRBD1 (5 bases). V gave up 11 bases and J gave up 0 bases, with 14 bases separating them. Germline CDR1 MDHEN, CDR2 SYDVKM. The CDR3 spans 14 residues. CDR3 sequence reads: CAAHRRYSNQPQHF. In DNA form, the CDR3 reads TGTGCCGCACACAGGAGATATAGCAATCAGCCCCAGCATTTT.

This clonotype has a handful of counts. The genes are TRBV29-1 and TRBJ2-1; maybe TRBD2 (6 bases). Germline-derived CDR1 and CDR2 are SQVTM and ANQGSEA. Trimming cost V 3 bases and J 7 bases, with 10 bases left between them. The CDR3 has 12 amino acids. Here the CDR3 reads CSVERDANEQFF. CDR3 in DNA: TGCAGCGTTGAGCGGGACGCAAATGAGCAGTTCTTC.

The chain uses TRBV29-1 and TRBJ1-3; 8 positions agree with TRBD1. The V and J ends lost 6 bases and 2 bases, in that order; junction bases with no gene match: 3. Germline CDR1 SQVTM, CDR2 ANQGSEA. This CDR3 is 13 amino acids long. This CDR3 reads CSVTDRAGNTIYF. CDR3 coding DNA: TGCAGCGTGACGGACAGGGCTGGAAACACCATATATTTT. The complete variable domain, with remaining parts taken from reference TRBV29-1 and TRBJ1-3, reads SAVISQKPSRDICQRGTSLTIQCQVDSQVTMMFWYRQQPGQSLTLIATANQGSEATYESGFVIDKFPISRPNLTFSTLTVSNMSPEDSSIYLCSVTDRAGNTIYFGEGSWLTVV.

The chain joins TRBV20-1 to TRBJ2-3, with 16 bases fitting TRBD2. The CDR3 spans 16 residues. The V gene's germline CDR1 is DFQATT and CDR2 SNEGSKA (reference sequence). After removal of 2 bases from V and 6 bases from J, the junction contained 5 bases not matched to a gene. CDR3 loop: CSARTGTSGRADTQYF. The CDR3 bases are TGCAGTGCTAGAACCGGGACTAGCGGGAGGGCTGATACGCAGTATTTT.

This clonotype was seen repeatedly, ten times or more. V is TRBV5-1 and J is TRBJ2-2, with D unclear. The CDR3 consists of 14 residues. Per the germline V gene, CDR1 is SGHRS and CDR2 is YFSETQ. V was cut by 5 bases and J by 0 bases, with 8 bases left in between. The CDR3 loop is CASSAASNTGELFF. The DNA for the CDR3 is TGCGCCAGCAGTGCAGCCTCGAACACCGGGGAGCTGTTTTTT.

This clonotype was observed a few times. The rearrangement links TRBV4-3 to TRBJ2-7; TRBD1 matches at 8 bases. The CDR3 extends over 19 amino acids. In germline, CDR1 is LGHNA, CDR2 YSLEER. Trimming cost V 0 bases and J 0 bases; bases outside gene matches: 13. The CDR3 DNA reads as TGCGCCAGCAGCCAAGAGCCGAGGACAGGGCCTCCAAGCTCCTACGAGCAGTACGTC. It translates to CASSQEPRTGPPSSYEQYV.

There are many counts of this clonotype. CDR3 DNA: TGTGCCAGCAGTTTTAACTGGGGGGCTGAAGCTTTCTTT. Its protein product is CASSFNWGAEAFF. The chain carries TRBV12-3 or TRBV12-4 and TRBJ1-1, with a tentative D call TRBD1 (5 bases). The CDR3 length is 13 residues. Trimming removed 3 bases from V and 6 bases from J, with 11 bases in between.

This clonotype was detected a few times. The rearrangement uses TRBV12-3 or TRBV12-4 and TRBJ1-5; D gene ambiguous. Trimming removed 5 bases at V and 4 bases at J, with 9 bases between. There are 13 residues in the CDR3. CDR3: CASSLTANQPQHF. The CDR3 bases are TGTGCCAGCAGTCTTACAGCGAATCAGCCCCAGCATTTT.

This clonotype was seen at least ten times. This rearrangement joins TRBV25-1 to TRBJ2-3, with 8 nucleotides matching TRBD2. V was pared by 3 bases and J by 6 bases, with 11 bases of the junction left unmatched. This CDR3 region has 16 residues. Germline V lookup: CDR1 MGHDK, CDR2 SYGVNS. The CDR3: CASSDSSGPDPDTQYF. The CDR3 coding sequence is TGTGCCAGCAGTGACTCTAGCGGGCCGGACCCGGATACGCAGTATTTT.

This clonotype was observed a handful of times. The rearrangement uses TRBV7-2 and TRBJ2-1; D is unresolved. Trimming removed 2 bases at V and 6 bases at J, with 14 bases between. This CDR3 has 15 amino acids. The germline gives CDR1 SGHTA, CDR2 FQGNSA. The CDR3 here is CASSLLTVILNEQFF. The CDR3 DNA follows: TGTGCCAGCAGCTTACTGACCGTAATCCTCAATGAGCAGTTCTTC.

The chain links TRBV7-2 to TRBJ2-4, with D perhaps TRBD1 or TRBD2 (5 bases each). Per the germline V gene, CDR1 is SGHTA and CDR2 is FQGNSA. Trimming pared 1 base from V and 0 bases from J, leaving 13 bases between. The CDR3 length is 17 residues. The CDR3 loop reads CASSLVGVQLAKNIQYF. CDR3 coding DNA: TGTGCCAGCAGCTTAGTGGGGGTTCAGCTAGCCAAAAACATTCAGTACTTC.

This clonotype was detected a few times. The chain combines TRBV28 with TRBJ1-6; D is possibly TRBD1 (6 bases). The CDR3 sequence is 11 residues long. Germline V gene lookup returns CDR1 MDHEN and CDR2 SYDVKM. The germline V and J ends were trimmed by 10 bases and 9 bases, with 10 bases remaining between them. CDR3 coding DNA: TGTGCCACCCAACAGGGTTCACCCCTCCACTTT. Translated, it gives CATQQGSPLHF. The whole variable domain, remainder taken from reference TRBV28 and TRBJ1-6, is DVKVTQSSRYLVKRTGEKVFLECVQDMDHENMFWYRQDPGLGLRLIYFSYDVKMKEKGDIPEGYSVSREKKERFSLILESASTNQTSMYLCATQQGSPLHFGNGTRLTVT.

This clonotype appeared a few times. The chain is built from TRBV7-2 and TRBJ1-5; the match to TRBD1 covers 10 bases. Germline V gives CDR1 SGHTA, CDR2 FQGNSA. The V gene end was trimmed by 1 base and the J gene end by 5 bases; junction bases not matched to a gene: 5. The CDR3 totals 16 residues. CDR3 bases: TGTGCCAGCAGCTTAGTTTGGACAGGGGGGGATCAGCCCCAGCATTTT. This translates into CASSLVWTGGDQPQHF.

The CDR3 coding sequence is TGTGCCATCTGGACTCACAATGAGCAGTTCTTC. Translating it yields CAIWTHNEQFF. The chain couples TRBV10-3 to TRBJ2-1, with a tentative D call TRBD2 (5 bases). Per germline, CDR1 ENHRY and CDR2 SYGVKD. Trimming took off 8 bases at V and 5 bases at J, with 7 bases between the two ends. The CDR3 loop spans 11 amino acids.